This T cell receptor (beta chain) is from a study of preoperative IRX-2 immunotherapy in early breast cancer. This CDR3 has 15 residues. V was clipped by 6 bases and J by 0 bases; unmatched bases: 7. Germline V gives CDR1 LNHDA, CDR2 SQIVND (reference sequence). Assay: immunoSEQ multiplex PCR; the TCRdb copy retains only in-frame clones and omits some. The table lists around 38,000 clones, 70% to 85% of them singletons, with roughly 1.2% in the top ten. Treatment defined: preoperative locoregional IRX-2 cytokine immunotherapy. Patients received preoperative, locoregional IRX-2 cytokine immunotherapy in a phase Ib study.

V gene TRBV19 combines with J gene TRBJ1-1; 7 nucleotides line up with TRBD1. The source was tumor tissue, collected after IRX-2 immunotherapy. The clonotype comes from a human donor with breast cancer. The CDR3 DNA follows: TGTGCCAGTAGCAATTCAGGGGGAGTGAACACTGAAGCTTTCTTT. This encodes CASSNSGGVNTEAFF.